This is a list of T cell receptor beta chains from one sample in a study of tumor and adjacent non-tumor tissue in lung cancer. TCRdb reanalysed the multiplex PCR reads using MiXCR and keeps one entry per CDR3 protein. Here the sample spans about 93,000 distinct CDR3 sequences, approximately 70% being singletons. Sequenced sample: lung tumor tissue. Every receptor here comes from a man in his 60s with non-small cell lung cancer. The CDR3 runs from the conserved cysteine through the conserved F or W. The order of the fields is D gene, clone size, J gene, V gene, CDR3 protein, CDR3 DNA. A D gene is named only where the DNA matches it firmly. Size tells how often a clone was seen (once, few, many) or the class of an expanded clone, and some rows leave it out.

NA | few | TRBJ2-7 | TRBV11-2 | CASGLGLYEQYF | TGTGCAAGCGGCTTAGGACTGTACGAGCAGTACTTC
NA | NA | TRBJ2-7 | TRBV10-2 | CANQQGTHHEQYF | TGCGCCAACCAACAGGGAACCCACCACGAGCAGTACTTC
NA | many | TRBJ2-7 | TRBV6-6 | CASRPDSYEQYF | TGTGCCAGCAGGCCCGACAGCTACGAGCAGTACTTC
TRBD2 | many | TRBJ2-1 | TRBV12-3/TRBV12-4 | CASNLGGSHNEQFF | TGTGCCAGCAACCTGGGCGGGAGCCACAATGAGCAGTTCTTC
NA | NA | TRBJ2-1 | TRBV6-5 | CASNSPGPRHYNEQFF | TGTGCCAGCAACTCTCCCGGGCCACGCCACTACAATGAGCAGTTCTTC
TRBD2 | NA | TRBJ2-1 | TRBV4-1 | CASSPLSNSGGGNEQFF | TGCGCCAGCAGCCCCTTGAGTAATAGCGGGGGGGGCAATGAGCAGTTCTTC
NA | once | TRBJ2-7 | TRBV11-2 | CAGSLNPGTYKQYF | TGTGCCGGCAGTTTAAACCCGGGGACCTACAAGCAGTACTTC
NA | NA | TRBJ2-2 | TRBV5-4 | CASILGTLANTGELFF | TGTGCCAGCATCCTAGGGACACTCGCGAACACCGGGGAGCTGTTTTTT
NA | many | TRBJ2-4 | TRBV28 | CASVAQNIQYF | TGTGCGAGTGTAGCGCAAAACATTCAGTACTTC
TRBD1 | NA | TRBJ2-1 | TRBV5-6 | CASRLTGRGNEQFF | TGTGCCAGCAGGTTGACAGGGAGAGGCAATGAGCAGTTCTTC
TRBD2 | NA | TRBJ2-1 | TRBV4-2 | CASSDGLSGGNEQFF | TGTGCCAGCAGCGACGGACTATCGGGAGGCAATGAGCAGTTCTTT
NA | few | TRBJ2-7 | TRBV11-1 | CASSFPGGAYDQYF | TGTGCCAGCAGCTTTCCTGGCGGCGCCTATGATCAGTACTTC
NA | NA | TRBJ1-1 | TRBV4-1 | CASSPYRDNSEAFF | TGCGCCAGTAGCCCCTACAGGGATAACAGTGAAGCTTTCTTT
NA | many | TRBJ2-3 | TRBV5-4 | CASSLDTDTQYF | TGTGCCAGCAGCTTAGACACAGATACGCAGTATTTT
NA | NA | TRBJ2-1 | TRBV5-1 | CASSPDPYEQFF | TGCGCCAGCAGCCCTGACCCCTACGAACAGTTCTTC
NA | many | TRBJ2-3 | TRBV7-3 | CASSLIPRDTQYF | TGTGCCAGCAGCTTAATTCCCAGAGATACGCAGTATTTT
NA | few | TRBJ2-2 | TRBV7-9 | CASSLGYPGMGNGELFF | TGTGCCAGCAGCTTAGGATACCCAGGGATGGGAAACGGGGAGCTGTTTTTT
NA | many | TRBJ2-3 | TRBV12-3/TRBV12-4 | CASSLISGTDTQYF | TGTGCCAGCAGTTTAATCTCGGGGACAGATACGCAGTATTTT
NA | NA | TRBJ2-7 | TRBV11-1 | CAISFPGGACEQYF | TGCGCCATCAGCTTTCCCGGCGGCGCCTGCGAGCAGTACTTC
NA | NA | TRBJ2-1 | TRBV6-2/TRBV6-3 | CDSSYWGNEKFF | TGTGACAGCAGTTACTGGGGTAATGAGAAGTTCTTC
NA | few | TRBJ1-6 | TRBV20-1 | CSARGHGPSPLHF | TGCAGTGCTCGAGGACATGGGCCTTCACCCCTCCACTTT
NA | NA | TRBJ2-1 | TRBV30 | CAWARTRTNEQFF | TGTGCATGGGCTAGGACGAGGACCAATGAGCAGTTCTTC
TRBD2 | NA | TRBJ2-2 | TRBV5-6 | CVSSSSGGAAVELFF | TGTGTCAGCAGTTCTAGCGGGGGGGCCGCCGTGGAGCTGTTTTTT
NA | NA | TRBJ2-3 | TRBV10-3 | CAISVTSFYTQYF | TGTGCCATCAGTGTTACTAGCTTCTATACGCAGTATTTT
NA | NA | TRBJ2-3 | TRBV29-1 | CSAGDGSTQYF | TGCAGCGCTGGAGACGGGTCAACGCAGTATTTT
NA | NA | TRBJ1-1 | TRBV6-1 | CASSEYPRNTEAFF | TGTGCCAGCAGTGAGTATCCGAGGAATACTGAAGCTTTCTTT
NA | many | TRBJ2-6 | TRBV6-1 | CASSGPGTGANVLTF | TGTGCCAGCAGTGGACCAGGGACCGGGGCCAACGTCCTGACTTTC
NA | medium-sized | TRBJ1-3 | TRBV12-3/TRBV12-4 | CASTVRGNTIYF | TGTGCCAGCACCGTACGTGGAAACACCATATATTTT
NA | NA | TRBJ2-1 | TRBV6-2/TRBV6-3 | CASSRDQGRRPGPEQFF | TGTGCCAGCAGTCGGGATCAGGGGAGGCGGCCAGGTCCGGAGCAGTTCTTC
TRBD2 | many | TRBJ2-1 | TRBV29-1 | CSVGLAGGDNNEQFF | TGCAGCGTCGGACTAGCGGGAGGGGATAACAATGAGCAGTTCTTC
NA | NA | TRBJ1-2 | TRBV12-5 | CASGMDDRPNYGYTF | TGTGCTAGTGGTATGGACGACAGACCTAACTATGGCTACACCTTC
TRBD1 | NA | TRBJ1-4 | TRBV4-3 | CASSQFQGGFERLFF | TGCGCCAGCAGCCAATTCCAGGGGGGATTCGAAAGACTGTTCTTT
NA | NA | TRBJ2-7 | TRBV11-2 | CASSSSTGQYF | TGTGCCAGCAGCTCCAGCACCGGGCAGTACTTC
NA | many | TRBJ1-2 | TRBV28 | CASSLLNYGYTF | TGTGCCAGCAGTTTATTAAACTATGGCTACACCTTC
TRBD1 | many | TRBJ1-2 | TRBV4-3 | CASSQPGTGYGYTF | TGCGCCAGCAGCCAGCCCGGGACAGGCTATGGCTACACCTTC
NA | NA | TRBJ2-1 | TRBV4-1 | CASNQVEGRTDNEQSF | TGCGCCAGCAACCAAGTTGAAGGGCGAACGGACAATGAGCAGTCCTTC
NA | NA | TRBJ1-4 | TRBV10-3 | CAISESDLTNEKLFF | TGTGCCATCAGTGAGTCCGATTTAACTAATGAAAAACTGTTTTTT
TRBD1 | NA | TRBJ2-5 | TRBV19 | CASSCTGTGQETQYF | TGTGCCAGTAGTTGTACCGGGACAGGGCAAGAGACCCAGTACTTC
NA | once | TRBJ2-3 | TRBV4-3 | CASSQGLSWADTQYF | TGTGCCAGCAGCCAAGGATTGTCTTGGGCAGATACGCAGTATTTT
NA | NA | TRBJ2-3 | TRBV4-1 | CASYQDTGFSADTQYF | TGCGCCAGCTACCAAGACACAGGGTTCAGCGCAGATACGCAGTATTTT